These 11 T cell receptor beta chains were sequenced from one sample in a study of blood T cell repertoires in COVID-19. Libraries were prepared by immunoSEQ multiplex PCR; TCRdb keeps only in-frame clonotypes and omits some of them. There are about 170,000 clones in the sample; around 82% occur only once, and over 9.5% lies in the top ten. Material for sequencing was peripheral blood. The receptors were sampled from a woman aged 80 or over with active or convalescent COVID-19.

This clone turned up a few times. The V gene is TRBV19, the J gene TRBJ2-5; TRBD1 agrees at 7 bases. The CDR3 length is 18 residues. The germline CDR1 and CDR2 sequences are LNHDA and SQIVND (reference sequence). V trimming: 6 bases; J trimming: 2 bases; junction bases outside the gene matches: 18. The CDR3 region is CASSTYLITLTGQETQYF. In DNA form, the CDR3 reads TGTGCCAGTAGCACCTACCTGATAACATTGACAGGGCAAGAGACCCAGTACTTC.

DNA for the CDR3: TGTGCCAGTAGTATAGGTGGCAGGGTGAATGAAAAACTGTTTTTT. Its translation: CASSIGGRVNEKLFF. The chain is built from TRBV19 and TRBJ1-4, with D perhaps matching TRBD1 (5 bases). This CDR3 has 15 residues. V was cut by 1 base and J by 5 bases, with 11 bases left in between. CDR1 and CDR2 (germline): LNHDA, SQIVND (reference sequence). Full variable domain (outside the CDR3, taken from reference TRBV19 and TRBJ1-4): DGGITQSPKYLFRKEGQNVTLSCEQNLNHDAMYWYRQDPGQGLRLIYYSQIVNDFQKGDIAEGYSVSREKKESFPLTVTSAQKNPTAFYLCASSIGGRVNEKLFFGSGTQLSVL.

The J gene is TRBJ1-5, the V gene TRBV19; TRBD1 agrees at 7 bases. J lost 6 bases, V lost 5 bases, and 7 bases had no gene match. CDR1 is LNHDA and CDR2 is SQIVND in the germline V gene (reference sequence). The CDR3 loop spans 14 amino acids. CDR3 bases: TGTGCCAGTAGTCCACAGGGGAGGCGTCAGCCCCAGCATTTT. As protein: CASSPQGRRQPQHF. Using reference TRBV19 and TRBJ1-5 for the parts outside the CDR3, the full variable domain is DGGITQSPKYLFRKEGQNVTLSCEQNLNHDAMYWYRQDPGQGLRLIYYSQIVNDFQKGDIAEGYSVSREKKESFPLTVTSAQKNPTAFYLCASSPQGRRQPQHFGDGTRLSIL.

The chain's CDR3 is CASSLAFGTGYGYTF. The CDR3 nucleotides are TGTGCCAGCAGCTTAGCATTCGGGACAGGTTATGGCTACACCTTC. The rearrangement uses TRBV11-3 and TRBJ1-2; 8 bases align to TRBD1. Germline CDR1 SGHNT, CDR2 YENEEA. Unmatched junction bases numbered 6, after V lost 1 base and J lost 5 bases. CDR3 size: 15 residues.

The chain carries TRBV5-8 and TRBJ1-4, with 8 bases identical to TRBD1. J was trimmed by 5 bases and V by 1 base; bases with no gene match: 1. The CDR3 runs to 14 residues. CDR1 is SGHTS and CDR2 is YDEGEE in the germline V gene. Here the CDR3 reads CASSLRQGNEKLFF. In DNA, the CDR3 is TGTGCCAGCAGCTTGAGACAGGGGAATGAAAAACTGTTTTTT.

The rearrangement joins TRBV19 to TRBJ2-5; TRBD1 agrees at 9 bases. This CDR3 spans 15 amino acids. Per the germline V gene, CDR1 is LNHDA and CDR2 is SQIVND (reference sequence). V dropped 5 bases and J dropped 4; count of bases not matched to a gene: 8. CDR3: CASSAAGTGLETQYF. The CDR3 DNA reads TGTGCCAGTAGTGCGGCCGGGACAGGGTTAGAGACCCAGTACTTC.

This chain uses TRBV9 with TRBJ2-7; 7 bases align to TRBD1. CDR1 is SGDLS and CDR2 is YYNGEE in the germline V gene. The CDR3 sequence is 13 residues long. The trim removed 3 bases at V and 3 bases at J, leaving 3 bases unmatched. In DNA, the CDR3 is TGTGCCAGCAGCGGGGGACAGAGCTACGAGCAGTACTTC. Translation: CASSGGQSYEQYF. Filled out from reference TRBV9 and TRBJ2-7, the complete variable domain reads DSGVTQTPKHLITATGQRVTLRCSPRSGDLSVYWYQQSLDQGLQFLIQYYNGEERAKGNILERFSAQQFPDLHSELNLSSLELGDSALYFCASSGGQSYEQYFGPGTRLTVT.

This chain connects TRBV20-1 to TRBJ2-1; D possibly corresponds to TRBD1 (6 bases). Per germline, CDR1 DFQATT and CDR2 SNEGSKA (reference sequence). The CDR3 covers 14 residues. V lost 5 bases and J lost 4, with 15 bases in between. CDR3 nucleotides: TGCAGTGCTCGTGCACAGGGTAAATACAATGAGCAGTTCTTC. It specifies CSARAQGKYNEQFF.

The chain joins TRBV5-5 to TRBJ1-5; D may be TRBD1 (5 bases). The V and J ends lost 0 bases and 6 bases respectively, with 13 bases between them. This CDR3 has 15 residues. Germline-derived CDR1 and CDR2 are SGHKS and YYEKEE (reference sequence). The CDR3 reads CASSLAVGGGQPQHF. The CDR3 region has the DNA TGTGCCAGCAGCTTGGCCGTCGGGGGTGGTCAGCCCCAGCATTTT.

The chain recombines TRBV14 with TRBJ1-6, with 11 bases matching TRBD1. There are 15 residues in the CDR3. V dropped 3 bases and J dropped 7; count of bases not matched to a gene: 2. Germline CDR1 SGHDN, CDR2 FVKESK. For the CDR3, the DNA is TGTGCCAGCAGCCACGGGACAGGGGGAAATTCACCCCTCCACTTT. It yields the protein CASSHGTGGNSPLHF.

This chain joins TRBV11-2 and TRBJ2-3; D unresolved. The CDR3 totals 12 residues. The V and J ends lost 6 bases and 6 bases respectively, with 10 bases between them. CDR1 SGHAT and CDR2 FQNNGV come from the germline V gene. CDR3 region: CASSPRRDTQYF. CDR3 sequence (DNA): TGTGCCAGCAGTCCTCGTCGGGATACGCAGTATTTT.